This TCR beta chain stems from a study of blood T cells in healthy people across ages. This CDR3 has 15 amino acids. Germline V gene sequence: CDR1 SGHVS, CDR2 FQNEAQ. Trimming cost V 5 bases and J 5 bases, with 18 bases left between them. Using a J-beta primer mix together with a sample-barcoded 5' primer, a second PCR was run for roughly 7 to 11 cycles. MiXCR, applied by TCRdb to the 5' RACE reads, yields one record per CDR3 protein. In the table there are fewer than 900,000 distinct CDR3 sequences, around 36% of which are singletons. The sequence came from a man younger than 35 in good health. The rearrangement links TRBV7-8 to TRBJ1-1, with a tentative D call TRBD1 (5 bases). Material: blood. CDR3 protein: CASSPTGTPDTEAFF. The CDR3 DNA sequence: TGTGCCAGCAGCCCCACCGGGACCCCGGATACTGAAGCTTTCTTT. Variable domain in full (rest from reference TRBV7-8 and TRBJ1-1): GAGVSQSPRYKVAKRGQDVALRCDPISGHVSLFWYQQALGQGPEFLTYFQNEAQLDKSGLPSDRFFAERPEGSVSTLKIQRTQQEDSAVYLCASSPTGTPDTEAFFGQGTRLTVV.